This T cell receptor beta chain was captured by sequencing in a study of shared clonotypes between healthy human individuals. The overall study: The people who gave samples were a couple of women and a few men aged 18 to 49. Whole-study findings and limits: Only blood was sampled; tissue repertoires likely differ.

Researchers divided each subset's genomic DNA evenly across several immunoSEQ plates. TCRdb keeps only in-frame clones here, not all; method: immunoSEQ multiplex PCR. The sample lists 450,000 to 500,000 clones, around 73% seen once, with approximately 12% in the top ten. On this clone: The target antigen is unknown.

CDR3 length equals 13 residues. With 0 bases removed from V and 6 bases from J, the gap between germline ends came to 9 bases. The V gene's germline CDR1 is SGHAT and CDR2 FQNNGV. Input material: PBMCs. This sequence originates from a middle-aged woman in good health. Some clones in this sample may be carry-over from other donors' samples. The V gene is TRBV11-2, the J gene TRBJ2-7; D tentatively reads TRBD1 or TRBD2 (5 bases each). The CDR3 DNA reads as TGTGCCAGCAGCTTAGAAGGTGGGACCGAGCAGTACTTC. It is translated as CASSLEGGTEQYF.